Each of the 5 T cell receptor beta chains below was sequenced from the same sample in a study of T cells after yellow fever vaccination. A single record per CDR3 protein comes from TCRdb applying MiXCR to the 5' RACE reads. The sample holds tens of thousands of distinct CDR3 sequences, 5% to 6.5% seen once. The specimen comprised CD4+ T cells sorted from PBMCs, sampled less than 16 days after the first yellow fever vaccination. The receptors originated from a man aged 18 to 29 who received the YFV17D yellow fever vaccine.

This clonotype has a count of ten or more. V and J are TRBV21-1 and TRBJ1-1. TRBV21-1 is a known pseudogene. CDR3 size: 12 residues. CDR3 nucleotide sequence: TGTGCCAGCAGGAGGGAACACACTGAAGCTTTCTTT. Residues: CASRREHTEAFF.

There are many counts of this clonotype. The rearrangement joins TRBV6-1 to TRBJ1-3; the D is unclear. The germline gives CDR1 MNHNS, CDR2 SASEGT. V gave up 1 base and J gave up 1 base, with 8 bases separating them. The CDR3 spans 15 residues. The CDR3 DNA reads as TGTGCCAGCAGTGAAGAAGGTATTTCTGGAAACACCATATATTTT. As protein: CASSEEGISGNTIYF.

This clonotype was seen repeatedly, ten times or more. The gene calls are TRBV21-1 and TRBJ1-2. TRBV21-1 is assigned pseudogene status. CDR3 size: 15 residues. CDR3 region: CASSKEGSLNSRYTF. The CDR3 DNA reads TGTGCCAGCAGCAAAGAAGGTTCACTTAATTCCCGCTACACCTTC.

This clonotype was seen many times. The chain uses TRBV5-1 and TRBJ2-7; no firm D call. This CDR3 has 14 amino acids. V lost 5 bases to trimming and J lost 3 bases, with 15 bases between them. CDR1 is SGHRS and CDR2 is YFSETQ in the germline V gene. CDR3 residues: CASRLASLSYEQYF. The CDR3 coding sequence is TGCGCCAGCAGATTAGCCTCCTTGAGCTACGAGCAGTACTTC. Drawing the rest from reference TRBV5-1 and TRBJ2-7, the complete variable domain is KAGVTQTPRYLIKTRGQQVTLSCSPISGHRSVSWYQQTPGQGLQFLFEYFSETQRNKGNFPGRFSGRQFSNSRSEMNVSTLELGDSALYLCASRLASLSYEQYFGPGTRLTVT.

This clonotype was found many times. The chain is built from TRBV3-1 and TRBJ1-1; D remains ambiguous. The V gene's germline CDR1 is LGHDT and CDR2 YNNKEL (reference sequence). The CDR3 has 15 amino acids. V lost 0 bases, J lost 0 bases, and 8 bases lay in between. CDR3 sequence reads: CASSQDPGMNTEAFF. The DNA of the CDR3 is TGTGCCAGCAGCCAAGATCCCGGGATGAACACTGAAGCTTTCTTT. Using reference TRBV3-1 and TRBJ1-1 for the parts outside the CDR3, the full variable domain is DTAVSQTPKYLVTQMGNDKSIKCEQNLGHDTMYWYKQDSKKFLKIMFSYNNKELIINETVPNRFSPKSPDKAHLNLHINSLELGDSAVYFCASSQDPGMNTEAFFGQGTRLTVV.